In its sample, the clone carrying this T cell receptor (beta chain) was seen a few times. Its specificity is unknown. Germline V gene sequence: CDR1 MGHDK, CDR2 SYGVNS. J lost 1 base, V lost 4 bases, and 9 bases had no gene match. The CDR3 spans 18 residues. The time point denotes: week 11, during vaccination. Vaccine doses each comprised 300 ug of mutant IDH1 20-mer peptide, with topical imiquimod. Clones were read by immunoSEQ multiplex PCR, and TCRdb kept only the in-frame ones, dropping some. Of 95,000 to 120,000 clones in the sample, approximately 87% were seen once. The data were taken from a study of a mutant IDH1 vaccine in newly diagnosed glioma. Turning to the study itself: Patients began vaccination 4-6 weeks after radiotherapy alone, or with temozolomide cycles. Sex distribution of treated patients was roughly 60% male and roughly 38% female; mean age was about 41 years. Study conclusions and caveats: Altogether, around 95% of patients exhibited vaccine-induced immune responses.

The chain uses TRBV25-1 and TRBJ2-1, with 11 positions matching TRBD2. The sequence was obtained from a woman aged 45-65 years with glioma. The input for sequencing was PBMCs, taken from a glioma patient whose treatment included an IDH1 peptide vaccine. The CDR3 bases are TGTGCCAGCAGTGTGCTAGCGGGAGGTGGAGGATCCTACAATGAGCAGTTCTTC. Protein: CASSVLAGGGGSYNEQFF.